Sequencing of this TCR beta chain was carried out in a study of cytomegalovirus exposure and HLA in healthy donors. Study as a whole: An earlier analysis identified 117 million unique TCR beta sequences in about 180 million T cells. There were around 390 genotyped donors. Of these, roughly 80% fell in the genetic ancestry cluster associated with self-reported Caucasian donors.

PCR involved 60 Vbeta and 13 Jbeta primers. The method was immunoSEQ multiplex PCR; TCRdb's version includes in-frame clones alone and lacks a portion of them. The sample lists under 250,000 clones; around four fifths were seen once. Study-wide points: Across donors, most TCRs were seen rarely, yet some public ones were widespread.

With respect to this clone: The target antigen is unknown.

The sequence derives from a male donor in good health and CMV-seronegative. The material sequenced was PBMCs.

This chain's CDR3 is CASRYRDRGNLDTEAFF. The CDR3 nucleotides are TGTGCCAGCAGGTATCGGGACAGGGGGAATTTGGACACTGAAGCTTTCTTT. The chain employs TRBV12-1 and TRBJ1-1; TRBD1, as called in the table, went unchecked against the DNA. TRBV12-1 is a listed pseudogene. This CDR3 is 17 amino acids long.